Shown below are 15 T cell receptor beta chains from a single sample sequenced in a study of shared clonotypes between healthy human individuals (dated by TCRdb to 2019 to 2021). The method was the immunoSEQ multiplex PCR assay. This is the immuneACCESS table as TCRdb keeps it, with only in-frame sequences that have V and J called. A part of the clones is gone; compared with another copy, unresolved V genes explain less than half, and the rest is unexplained. The sample has just over 2,000,000 clones on record, about 95% of them singletons. Roughly 0.13% of the sample is taken by the ten largest. Specimen: naive CD4+ T cells sorted from blood. The label giving this sample's cell subset or site can be read as: CD45RA+ positively selected. The receptors were gathered from a man aged 18 to 29 in good health.

On this clone itself: The sample holds other DNA sequences that translate to the same CDR3. CDR3: CASSLEAGSSYEQYF. The CDR3 DNA follows: TGCGCCAGCAGCTTGGAGGCAGGGAGCTCCTACGAGCAGTACTTC. V usage is TRBV5-1 and J usage is TRBJ2-7; the D gene could be TRBD1 or TRBD2 (5 bases each). Trimming cost V 0 bases and J 0 bases, with 10 bases left between them. The V gene's germline CDR1 is SGHRS and CDR2 YFSETQ. CDR3 size: 15 residues.

The chain carries TRBV4-1 and TRBJ1-4, with TRBD1 identical over 10 bases. The CDR3 contains 14 residues. V shed 5 bases and J 8 bases; nucleotides not matched to a gene: 5. Germline V gene data show CDR1 as MGHRA and CDR2 as YSYEKL. The CDR3 region is CASSIDRGLEKLFF. The CDR3 bases are TGCGCCAGCAGCATCGACAGGGGGCTCGAAAAACTGTTTTTT.

The V call is TRBV5-1, the J call TRBJ2-7, with D unresolved. The V and J ends lost 6 bases and 5 bases respectively, with 18 bases between them. Germline V CDR1 and CDR2: SGHRS, YFSETQ. CDR3 length: 14 residues. CDR3 nucleotide sequence: TGCGCCAGCAAGTCTTATCTCGGGTTGAACGAGCAGTACTTC. Translated, it gives CASKSYLGLNEQYF.

The chain links TRBV28 to TRBJ2-2; D perhaps matches TRBD1 (6 bases). The CDR3 covers 16 residues. V lost 5 bases and J 7 bases, leaving 20 bases between the germline ends. Germline assignment: CDR1 MDHEN and CDR2 SYDVKM. Here the CDR3 reads CASSLPGQGDVGELFF. CDR3 sequence (DNA): TGTGCCAGCAGTCTACCGGGACAAGGGGACGTCGGGGAGCTGTTTTTT. The entire variable domain, with the rest obtained from reference TRBV28 and TRBJ2-2, is as follows: DVKVTQSSRYLVKRTGEKVFLECVQDMDHENMFWYRQDPGLGLRLIYFSYDVKMKEKGDIPEGYSVSREKKERFSLILESASTNQTSMYLCASSLPGQGDVGELFFGEGSRLTVL.

J is TRBJ1-5 and V is TRBV19; the D gene is possibly TRBD1 (5 bases). This CDR3 has 12 amino acids. Germline CDR1 and CDR2: LNHDA and SQIVND (reference sequence). Trimming removed 5 bases from V and 6 bases from J, with 8 bases in between. CDR3 region: CASSEGTQPQHF. DNA for the CDR3: TGTGCCAGTAGTGAAGGGACTCAGCCCCAGCATTTT. The complete variable domain, with remaining parts taken from reference TRBV19 and TRBJ1-5, reads DGGITQSPKYLFRKEGQNVTLSCEQNLNHDAMYWYRQDPGQGLRLIYYSQIVNDFQKGDIAEGYSVSREKKESFPLTVTSAQKNPTAFYLCASSEGTQPQHFGDGTRLSIL.

V is TRBV7-9 and J is TRBJ1-2, with 11 nucleotides matching TRBD1. Germline V CDR1 and CDR2: SEHNR, FQNEAQ (reference sequence). The CDR3 totals 15 residues. Trimming cost V 5 bases and J 4 bases; bases outside gene matches: 6. The CDR3: CASSNGQGAAYGYTF. The DNA for the CDR3 is TGTGCCAGCAGCAACGGACAGGGGGCTGCCTATGGCTACACCTTC.

The V gene is TRBV27, the J gene TRBJ1-5; D gene uncertain. The length of the CDR3 is 16 residues. Germline assignment: CDR1 MNHEY and CDR2 SMNVEV (reference sequence). The ends were cut back, 2 bases at V and 2 bases at J, with 13 bases in the middle. The CDR3 loop reads CASSLNSQRGNQPQHF. CDR3 DNA sequence: TGTGCCAGCAGTTTAAACAGTCAGAGGGGCAATCAGCCCCAGCATTTT.

The table lists this clone with a count of one. In DNA form, the CDR3 reads TGTGCCAGCAGTGGCCGGGACAGTCCCACCGGGGAGCTGTTTTTT. Its translation is CASSGRDSPTGELFF. This rearrangement joins TRBV6-1 to TRBJ2-2; 7 positions match TRBD1. The CDR3 spans 15 residues. V was clipped by 4 bases and J by 4 bases; unmatched bases: 6. Germline loops: CDR1 MNHNS, CDR2 SASEGT.

As regards this clone: A read error may produce the germline difference seen at one junction end. V usage is TRBV28 and J usage is TRBJ2-7, with 7 positions matching TRBD2. The V gene's germline CDR1 is MDHEN and CDR2 SYDVKM. The CDR3 runs to 13 residues. The CDR3 protein is CASIGGYSSEQYF. DNA for the CDR3: TGTGCCAGCATCGGGGGGTACTCCTCCGAGCAGTACTTC.

The genes are TRBV7-2 and TRBJ2-4, with 7 bases matching TRBD2. CDR3 length equals 18 residues. J lost 1 base, V lost 4 bases, and 13 bases had no gene match. Germline CDR1 reads SGHTA; CDR2 reads FQGNSA. The chain's CDR3 is CASSYQTSSFAAKNIQYF. The CDR3 DNA follows: TGTGCCAGCAGCTACCAGACTAGCTCGTTTGCGGCCAAAAACATTCAGTACTTC.

The chain couples TRBV11-2 to TRBJ2-1; 10 bases are a match to TRBD2. CDR1 is SGHAT, CDR2 FQNNGV, per germline. The V segment lost 1 base and the J segment 10 bases; nucleotides outside the gene matches: 4. This CDR3 has 14 residues. CDR3 protein: CASSLGLAGREQFF. The CDR3 nucleotides are TGTGCCAGCAGCTTAGGACTAGCGGGTAGGGAGCAGTTCTTC.

V gene TRBV6-1 combines with J gene TRBJ2-7; perhaps TRBD1 as D (5 bases). The CDR3 is 14 amino acids. Trimming stripped 8 bases from V and 3 bases from J, with 17 bases between. Germline V gene data show CDR1 as MNHNS and CDR2 as SASEGT. The CDR3: CASSRTPANYEQYF. The CDR3 DNA is TGTGCCAGCTCTCGGACACCCGCGAACTACGAGCAGTACTTC.

The rearrangement joins TRBV29-1 to TRBJ1-1; 8 bases fit TRBD1. The J segment lost 6 bases and the V segment lost 7 bases, leaving 1 base of the junction unmatched. The CDR3 runs 10 residues. Germline values: CDR1 SQVTM, CDR2 ANQGSEA. The CDR3 sequence is CSATGAEAFF. The DNA for the CDR3 is TGCAGCGCGACAGGGGCTGAAGCTTTCTTT. Full variable domain (missing parts from reference TRBV29-1 and TRBJ1-1): SAVISQKPSRDICQRGTSLTIQCQVDSQVTMMFWYRQQPGQSLTLIATANQGSEATYESGFVIDKFPISRPNLTFSTLTVSNMSPEDSSIYLCSATGAEAFFGQGTRLTVV.

V gene TRBV7-2 combines with J gene TRBJ1-4, with TRBD1 as a possible D gene (6 bases). The CDR3 is made up of 13 amino acids. Germline CDR1 reads SGHTA; CDR2 reads FQGNSA. V lost 2 bases, J lost 7 bases, and 8 bases lay in between. The CDR3, as DNA: TGTGCCAGCAGCTTATACAGGGCTGAAAAACTGTTTTTT. It specifies CASSLYRAEKLFF.

This rearrangement joins TRBV7-3 to TRBJ2-2; perhaps D is TRBD1 or TRBD2 (6 bases each). The CDR3 is made up of 15 amino acids. The V and J ends lost 3 bases and 6 bases respectively, with 14 bases between them. Germline V gives CDR1 SGHTA, CDR2 FQGTGA. The CDR3 reads CASSFSPGGAGELFF. The CDR3 DNA sequence: TGTGCCAGCAGCTTTTCCCCCGGGGGCGCCGGGGAGCTGTTTTTT.